These 15 T cell receptor beta chains share one sample of origin, sequenced in a study of shared clonotypes between healthy human individuals. TCRdb keeps only in-frame clones here, not all; method: immunoSEQ multiplex PCR. The table lists 2 million to 3 million clones, approximately 93% of them singletons. The specimen was naive CD4+ T cells from PBMCs. Subset defined: CD45RA+ positively selected. These receptors came from a man aged 18 to 35 in good health. Some clones in this sample may be carry-over from other donors' samples.

This CDR3 is CASSLHTTGGAFF. Written as DNA, the CDR3 is TGTGCCAGCAGCCTCCACACCACAGGCGGAGCTTTCTTT. This chain links TRBV28 with TRBJ1-1; D might be TRBD1 (5 bases). CDR1 and CDR2 (germline): MDHEN, SYDVKM. Trimming left V 6 bases short and J 10 bases short, with 18 bases between. CDR3 length: 13 amino acids.

The rearrangement uses TRBV7-3 and TRBJ1-5; D remains unclear. This CDR3 is built from 13 residues. V was cut by 0 bases and J by 5 bases, with 5 bases left in between. The germline V gene has CDR1 SGHTA and CDR2 FQGTGA. In nucleotides, the CDR3 is TGTGCCAGCAGCTTAACGTCCGATCAGCCCCAGCATTTT. Translating gives CASSLTSDQPQHF.

Concerning this clone: Other nucleotide sequences from this sample produce the same CDR3. The CDR3 loop reads CASSPLAGGSYEQYF. The CDR3 DNA follows: TGTGCCAGCTCACCATTAGCGGGAGGGTCCTACGAGCAGTACTTC. The rearrangement links TRBV18 to TRBJ2-7; 11 nucleotides match TRBD2. The CDR3 totals 15 residues. In germline, CDR1 is KGHSH, CDR2 LQKENI. V lost 2 bases and J lost 1; bases outside the gene matches: 1.

V usage is TRBV9 and J usage is TRBJ2-5, with TRBD2 matching 10 bases. TRBJ2-7 explains the end of the DNA better; the J call may be wrong. The CDR3 loop spans 15 amino acids. Germline CDR1 reads SGDLS; CDR2 reads YYNGEE. This CDR3 is CASSVSPSGSYEQYF. In nucleotides, the CDR3 is TGTGCCAGCAGCGTGAGCCCTAGCGGGAGCTACGAGCAGTACTTC.

The rearrangement joins TRBV7-2 to TRBJ1-3; 9 bases line up with TRBD1. The CDR3 length is 17 residues. The germline V gene has CDR1 SGHTA and CDR2 FQGNSA. The trim removed 5 bases at V and 4 bases at J, leaving 12 bases unmatched. The CDR3 protein is CASSPPPTGGSGNTIYF. The CDR3 DNA sequence: TGTGCCAGCAGCCCACCACCGACAGGGGGGTCAGGAAACACCATATATTTT.

A word on this clone: The sample has other DNA sequences that encode this CDR3 too. The J gene is TRBJ2-1, the V gene TRBV5-1; 13 nucleotides agree with TRBD2. The V segment lost 4 bases and the J segment 4 bases; nucleotides outside the gene matches: 2. This CDR3 region has 15 residues. Germline V lookup: CDR1 SGHRS, CDR2 YFSETQ. The CDR3 spells CASSVGLAGYNEQFF. CDR3 DNA sequence: TGCGCCAGCAGCGTGGGACTAGCGGGATACAATGAGCAGTTCTTC.

This rearrangement joins TRBV10-3 to TRBJ2-1; 8 positions agree with TRBD1. J was trimmed by 6 bases and V by 4 bases; bases with no gene match: 8. CDR1 and CDR2 (germline): ENHRY, SYGVKD. The CDR3 is 15 residues long. CDR3 residues: CAISVQGAPGNEQFF. CDR3 bases: TGTGCCATCAGTGTCCAGGGGGCGCCCGGCAATGAGCAGTTCTTC.

The rearrangement uses TRBV28 and TRBJ2-4; D remains ambiguous. This CDR3 contains 14 residues. Germline V gives CDR1 MDHEN, CDR2 SYDVKM. V shed 2 bases and J shed 1 base, with 6 bases lying between them. Written as DNA, the CDR3 is TGTGCCAGCAGTTTAGAAATGGCCAAAAACATTCAGTACTTC. This encodes CASSLEMAKNIQYF.

This clone was seen only once. The chain recombines TRBV5-8 with TRBJ2-2, with D possibly being TRBD1 or TRBD2 (5 bases each). Per germline, CDR1 SGHTS and CDR2 YDEGEE. V was shortened by 4 bases and J by 3 bases, with 16 bases between the two germline ends. The CDR3 length is 16 residues. This CDR3 reads CASSRGIRLYTGELFF. CDR3 sequence (DNA): TGTGCCAGCAGCCGGGGCATAAGACTTTACACCGGGGAGCTGTTTTTT.

The V call is TRBV7-3, the J call TRBJ2-3, with TRBD2 matching 11 bases. Germline V gives CDR1 SGHTA, CDR2 FQGTGA. J was trimmed by 6 bases and V by 2 bases; bases with no gene match: 10. The CDR3 is 17 residues long. The CDR3 loop reads CASSLGTSGSRGDTQYF. The CDR3 coding sequence is TGTGCCAGCAGCTTAGGAACTAGCGGGAGCCGGGGGGATACGCAGTATTTT.

The V and J genes are TRBV28 and TRBJ2-1; maybe TRBD1 (6 bases). Germline values: CDR1 MDHEN, CDR2 SYDVKM. V was trimmed by 2 bases and J by 4 bases, leaving 9 bases between them. This CDR3 comprises 14 residues. The CDR3 DNA follows: TGTGCCAGCAGTTTACAGGGGCCTTACAATGAGCAGTTCTTC. This translates into CASSLQGPYNEQFF.

The chain is built from TRBV5-4 and TRBJ2-3, with 7 nucleotides matching TRBD2. V shed 4 bases, J shed 6 bases, and the junction held 14 bases outside the gene matches. CDR3 size: 16 residues. Germline V gene sequence: CDR1 SGHNT, CDR2 YYREEE (reference sequence). CDR3: CASSPLGGTPLDTQYF. DNA of the CDR3: TGTGCCAGCAGCCCTTTGGGGGGGACCCCGCTGGATACGCAGTATTTT.

V gene TRBV2 combines with J gene TRBJ2-1, with 11 bases fitting TRBD2. Germline loops: CDR1 SNHLY, CDR2 FYNNEI. J lost 4 bases, V lost 3 bases, and 5 bases had no gene match. The CDR3 spans 16 residues. The DNA for the CDR3 is TGTGCCAGCAGTGAGGTAGCGGGGGGGAATTACAATGAGCAGTTCTTC. Its protein is CASSEVAGGNYNEQFF.

The DNA for the CDR3 is TGTGCCAGCAGTCCTGTGGGGGGCGCAGATACGCAGTATTTT. It yields the protein CASSPVGGADTQYF. The V gene is TRBV7-3, the J gene TRBJ2-3; tentatively, D is TRBD1 or TRBD2 (6 bases each). Per the germline V gene, CDR1 is SGHTA and CDR2 is FQGTGA. The CDR3 sequence is 14 residues long. V was shortened by 6 bases and J by 4 bases, with 14 bases between the two germline ends.

The rearrangement links TRBV27 to TRBJ1-1; perhaps TRBD1 as D (5 bases). The germline V and J ends were trimmed by 3 bases and 8 bases, with 16 bases remaining between them. The CDR3 sequence is 14 residues long. Germline assignment: CDR1 MNHEY and CDR2 SMNVEV (reference sequence). The CDR3 DNA is TGTGCCAGCAGTTTTGAGCCCTCGACAGCCGAAGCTTTCTTT. Residues: CASSFEPSTAEAFF.